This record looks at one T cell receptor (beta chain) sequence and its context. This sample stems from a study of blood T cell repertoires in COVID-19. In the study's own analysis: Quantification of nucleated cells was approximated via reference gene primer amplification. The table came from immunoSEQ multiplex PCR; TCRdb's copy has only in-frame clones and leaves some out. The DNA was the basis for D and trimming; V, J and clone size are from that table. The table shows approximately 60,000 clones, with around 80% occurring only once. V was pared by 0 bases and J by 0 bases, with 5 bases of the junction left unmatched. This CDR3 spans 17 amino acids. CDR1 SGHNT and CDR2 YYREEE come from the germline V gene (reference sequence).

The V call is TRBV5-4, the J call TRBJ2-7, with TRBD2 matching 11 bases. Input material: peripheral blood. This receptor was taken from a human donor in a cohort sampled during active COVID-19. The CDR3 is CASSLGASGGLSYEQYF. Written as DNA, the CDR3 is TGTGCCAGCAGCTTGGGGGCTAGCGGGGGGCTCTCCTACGAGCAGTACTTC.